Presented here are 23 T cell receptor beta chains from one specimen sequenced in a study of human T cells and chemical hapten exposure. The time point is: patch test 3, about 24 weeks after DPC sensitization. Treatment given: therapeutic diphenylcyclopropenone sensitization with weekly scalp DPC. TCRdb redid the calling of the RACE reads with MiXCR, one entry per CDR3 protein. The table lists 180,000 or so distinct CDR3 sequences, about 22% of them singletons. Sequencing used whole blood, obtained in connection with sensitization to the hapten diphenylcyclopropenone (DPC). These receptors were collected from a woman aged 40 to 49 with alopecia areata. Some clones in this sample may be carry-over from other donors' samples.

This rearrangement joins TRBV6-5 to TRBJ2-3; no definite D call. The CDR3 is made up of 15 amino acids. Germline V gene lookup returns CDR1 MNHEY and CDR2 SVGAGI. Trimming pared 6 bases from V and 2 bases from J, leaving 15 bases between. The CDR3 reads CASRNLPLTTDTQYF. In DNA, the CDR3 is TGTGCCAGCAGGAATCTCCCATTAACCACAGATACGCAGTATTTT.

This clonotype came up a few times. The V and J genes are TRBV19 and TRBJ2-2, with TRBD2 matching 8 bases. This CDR3 has 13 amino acids. Germline V lookup: CDR1 LNHDA, CDR2 SQIVND (reference sequence). J lost 7 bases, V lost 9 bases, and 7 bases had no gene match. For the CDR3, the DNA is TGTGCCAGCCGAGCGGGAGCGGACGGGGAGCTGTTTTTT. This translates into CASRAGADGELFF.

There are a few counts of this clonotype. The chain carries TRBV2 and TRBJ2-1; 9 bases line up with TRBD2. The CDR3 sequence is 16 residues long. Germline trimming cut 0 bases from V and 8 bases from J; bases unmatched to any gene: 8. Germline V CDR1 and CDR2: SNHLY, FYNNEI. CDR3 residues: CASSEAPSGIPDEQFF. The CDR3 nucleotides are TGTGCCAGCAGTGAAGCGCCTAGCGGGATTCCGGATGAGCAGTTCTTC.

In this sample, this clonotype turned up a few times. This rearrangement joins TRBV18 to TRBJ2-3; no definite D call. Trimming removed 4 bases at V and 3 bases at J, with 11 bases between. Germline V CDR1 and CDR2: KGHSH, LQKENI. CDR3 length: 14 amino acids. CDR3 sequence: CASSRETPTDTQYF. CDR3 DNA: TGTGCCAGCTCACGAGAGACTCCGACAGATACGCAGTATTTT.

In its sample, this clonotype was seen once. The chain links TRBV7-2 to TRBJ2-4; weak D call: TRBD2 (6 bases). The CDR3 length is 16 residues. The germline V gene has CDR1 SGHTA and CDR2 FQGNSA. V lost 0 bases to trimming and J lost 2 bases, with 11 bases between them. The CDR3 spells CASSLAEGIPKNIQYF. In nucleotides, the CDR3 is TGTGCCAGCAGCTTAGCGGAGGGAATCCCCAAAAACATTCAGTACTTC.

This clonotype was seen once. The rearrangement links TRBV6-5 to TRBJ1-6; maybe TRBD1 (6 bases). The CDR3 has 15 residues. Per germline, CDR1 MNHEY and CDR2 SVGAGI. V lost 2 bases, J lost 7 bases, and 12 bases lay in between. The CDR3 DNA reads as TGTGCCAGCAGTTACGCAGGGGCGCGGAATTCACCCCTCCACTTT. The encoded protein is CASSYAGARNSPLHF.

The sample holds a few counts of this clonotype. In nucleotides, the CDR3 is TGTGCCAGCAGGGGCGGCTCCTACAATGAGCAGTTCTTC. Translating it yields CASRGGSYNEQFF. The chain joins TRBV28 to TRBJ2-1, with D unclear. This CDR3 is built from 13 residues. Trimming cost V 6 bases and J 0 bases, with 6 bases left between them. Germline loops: CDR1 MDHEN, CDR2 SYDVKM.

The chain combines TRBV19 with TRBJ1-5; 10 nucleotides match TRBD1. The CDR3 has 12 amino acids. V shed 4 bases and J 11 bases; nucleotides not matched to a gene: 2. Germline V CDR1 and CDR2: LNHDA, SQIVND (reference sequence). CDR3 nucleotide sequence: TGTGCCAGTAGTACAGGGACAGGGGCCCAGCATTTT. Translated: CASSTGTGAQHF.

This clonotype has a handful of counts. The chain is built from TRBV29-1 and TRBJ1-5; TRBD1 aligns across 9 bases. The CDR3 has 12 amino acids. The germline V gene has CDR1 SQVTM and CDR2 ANQGSEA. Trimming removed 7 bases from V and 9 bases from J; junction bases left unmatched: 7. The CDR3 region is CSGWDRDGPQHF. In DNA form, the CDR3 reads TGCAGCGGCTGGGACAGGGATGGGCCCCAGCATTTT.

V and J are TRBV10-2 and TRBJ1-1, with no clear D. CDR1 WSHSY and CDR2 SAAADI come from the germline V gene. The V gene lost 4 bases and the J gene lost 10 bases, with 10 bases spanning the gap. This CDR3 region has 11 residues. The CDR3 sequence: CASSGGSGAFF. Here the CDR3 DNA reads TGCGCCAGCAGTGGAGGGTCGGGAGCTTTCTTT.

This clonotype has more than one count but fewer than ten. The V call is TRBV28, the J call TRBJ2-7; D is unresolved. CDR1 is MDHEN, CDR2 SYDVKM, per germline. Trimming cost V 3 bases and J 0 bases, with 6 bases left between them. The CDR3 is made up of 13 amino acids. The CDR3 DNA reads TGTGCCAGCAGTTTCGCAAACTCCTACGAGCAGTACTTC. It yields the protein CASSFANSYEQYF.

This clonotype was seen only a few times. The chain employs TRBV4-1 and TRBJ2-7, with TRBD2 as a possible D gene (6 bases). This CDR3 contains 15 residues. Germline CDR1 reads MGHRA; CDR2 reads YSYEKL. V dropped 1 base and J dropped 2 bases, with 12 bases sitting between them. Written as DNA, the CDR3 is TGCGCCAGCAGCCAAGTGGCGCGCGGGGCCTACGAGCAGTACTTC. It is translated as CASSQVARGAYEQYF.

In this sample, this clonotype turned up a few times. The J gene is TRBJ2-1, the V gene TRBV12-3 or TRBV12-4, with D possibly TRBD2 on 6 matching bases. Trimming removed 6 bases at V and 0 bases at J, with 12 bases between. This CDR3 comprises 15 residues. The DNA of the CDR3 is TGTGCCAGCAGCCCGGGGACTTACTCCTACAATGAGCAGTTCTTC. Translated: CASSPGTYSYNEQFF.

The CDR3 loop is CASSLAGGPGNEQFF. CDR3 sequence (DNA): TGTGCCAGCAGCCTAGCGGGAGGGCCGGGCAATGAGCAGTTCTTC. The chain is built from TRBV9 and TRBJ2-1; 12 bases agree with TRBD2. The CDR3 totals 15 residues. After removal of 4 bases from V and 6 bases from J, the junction contained 5 bases not matched to a gene. Germline V gene sequence: CDR1 SGDLS, CDR2 YYNGEE.

This clonotype was seen many times. The gene calls are TRBV27 and TRBJ2-1; weak D call: TRBD1 (6 bases). CDR3 length: 14 amino acids. The V end lost 6 bases, the J end lost 5 bases, and 14 bases lay between the germline ends. Germline loops: CDR1 MNHEY, CDR2 SMNVEV (reference sequence). CDR3 coding DNA: TGTGCCAGCAGCTCCCGGACAGACAACAATGAGCAGTTCTTC. Its protein product is CASSSRTDNNEQFF.

The CDR3 DNA sequence: TGTGCCAGCAGCTCACAGGGGTTCCTCTACGAGCAGTACTTC. It yields the protein CASSSQGFLYEQYF. The chain carries TRBV7-9 and TRBJ2-7; 7 bases map to TRBD1. Unmatched junction bases numbered 6, after V lost 4 bases and J lost 3 bases. The germline gives CDR1 SEHNR, CDR2 FQNEAQ (reference sequence). The CDR3 sequence is 14 residues long.

The chain recombines TRBV21-1 with TRBJ2-1; TRBD1, the table's D call, was not compared with the DNA. TRBV21-1 is noted as a pseudogene. This CDR3 has 19 residues. The CDR3 loop reads CASSKTPLRVRSSYNEQFF. CDR3 DNA: TGTGCCAGCAGCAAAACTCCCCTTAGGGTGCGGAGCTCCTACAATGAGCAGTTCTTC.

This clonotype was counted between two and nine times. The rearrangement joins TRBV20-1 to TRBJ2-3; D unclear. This CDR3 is 10 amino acids long. Germline V gene sequence: CDR1 DFQATT, CDR2 SNEGSKA (reference sequence). The CDR3 sequence: CSPQSDTQYF. Written as DNA, the CDR3 is TGCTCCCCCCAGAGCGATACGCAGTATTTT.

The J gene is TRBJ1-5, the V gene TRBV9; perhaps TRBD1 as D (5 bases). Germline assignment: CDR1 SGDLS and CDR2 YYNGEE. V was clipped by 0 bases and J by 5 bases, with 12 bases between them. The CDR3 sequence is 15 residues long. The DNA of the CDR3 is TGTGCCAGCAGCGTAGATGGGCAGGGACATCAGCCCCAGCATTTT. This encodes CASSVDGQGHQPQHF.

V is TRBV6-2 or TRBV6-3 and J is TRBJ2-2; the D gene could be TRBD1 or TRBD2 (5 bases each). This CDR3 contains 13 residues. Per the germline V gene, CDR1 is MNHEY and CDR2 is SVGEGT. Trimming removed 6 bases at V and 4 bases at J, with 9 bases between. The CDR3 nucleotides are TGTGCCAGCAGCCCAGGGACCACCGGGGAGCTGTTTTTT. As protein: CASSPGTTGELFF.

The chain combines TRBV7-2 with TRBJ2-7; 9 nucleotides line up with TRBD2. Trimming took 5 bases from V and 11 from J; bases not matched to a gene: 13. The germline V gene encodes CDR1 SGHTA and CDR2 FQGNSA. This CDR3 region has 14 residues. CDR3 DNA sequence: TGTGCCAGCAGCCACCCGAACGAAAGGACTAGCGAGTACTTC. Translated, it gives CASSHPNERTSEYF.

The V and J genes are TRBV11-2 and TRBJ1-1; D ambiguous. Germline V CDR1 and CDR2: SGHAT, FQNNGV. V lost 6 bases and J 7 bases, leaving 15 bases between the germline ends. This CDR3 spans 13 amino acids. The DNA for the CDR3 is TGTGCCAGCAGGTACGCGCCTGGGCGTGAAGCTTTCTTT. Residues: CASRYAPGREAFF.

This clonotype was recorded a few times. This chain uses TRBV29-1 with TRBJ2-3; TRBD1 is a possible D gene (7 bases). The V gene's germline CDR1 is SQVTM and CDR2 ANQGSEA. This CDR3 is 13 amino acids long. V shed 2 bases and J shed 6 bases, with 12 bases lying between them. The CDR3 DNA sequence: TGCAGCGTTGAATGGGCAGGGGGGGATACGCAGTATTTT. Translating it yields CSVEWAGGDTQYF.